This T cell receptor (beta chain) was sequenced in a study of control samples from healthy donors and cancer patients. This CDR3 is 14 amino acids long. Trimming cost V 10 bases and J 4 bases, with 14 bases left between them. In germline, CDR1 is PRHDT, CDR2 FYEKMQ (reference sequence). Using immunoSEQ multiplex PCR, the repertoire was profiled, and TCRdb retains in-frame clones only, with some absent. The data hold approximately 100,000 clones, with about nine tenths observed a single time. The J gene is TRBJ2-6, the V gene TRBV13; no reliable D call. The sample comprised blood. The sequence came from a human donor in good health. The donor label of this sample is uncertain. CDR3 coding DNA: TGTGCCACCCTGTTGGGGTCCGGGGCCAACGTCCTGACTTTC. Its protein product is CATLLGSGANVLTF.